Below, one TCR beta chain is given with its context. This specimen comes from a study of T cell changes during pregnancy in multiple sclerosis. Measured with immunoSEQ multiplex PCR; TCRdb has only the in-frame clones, and not every one. The sample yields tens of thousands of clones, 96% seen once. This receptor was identified in a female donor with multiple sclerosis, enrolled in a pregnancy study. The input for sequencing was CD8+ T cells from peripheral blood mononuclear cells, taken after pregnancy.

CDR3 sequence (DNA): TGTGCCAGCAGTTACTGGACAGGGTCTGGAAACACCATATATTTT. It is translated as CASSYWTGSGNTIYF. The genes are TRBV6-5 and TRBJ1-3, with 8 bases matching TRBD1. Germline loops: CDR1 MNHEY, CDR2 SVGAGI. CDR3 length: 15 amino acids. The J segment lost 1 base and the V segment lost 1 base, leaving 0 bases of the junction unmatched.